This paragraph reports one T cell receptor beta chain. TCRdb's table, derived via immunoSEQ multiplex PCR, lists solely in-frame clones and lacks some. The table includes about 120,000 clones, over 85% detected once. This sample was taken from a study of control samples from healthy donors and cancer patients. This CDR3 spans 16 amino acids. V was trimmed by 3 bases and J by 7 bases, leaving 19 bases between them. From germline, CDR1 is KGHDR and CDR2 SFDVKD. V is TRBV24-1 and J is TRBJ2-3; D not certain. This clonotype originated in a man younger than 40 in good health. Sequencing was performed on blood. Here the CDR3 DNA reads TGTGCCACCAGTGATGGGTCGGCCTTGCGTGGGTATACGCAGTATTTT. As protein: CATSDGSALRGYTQYF.